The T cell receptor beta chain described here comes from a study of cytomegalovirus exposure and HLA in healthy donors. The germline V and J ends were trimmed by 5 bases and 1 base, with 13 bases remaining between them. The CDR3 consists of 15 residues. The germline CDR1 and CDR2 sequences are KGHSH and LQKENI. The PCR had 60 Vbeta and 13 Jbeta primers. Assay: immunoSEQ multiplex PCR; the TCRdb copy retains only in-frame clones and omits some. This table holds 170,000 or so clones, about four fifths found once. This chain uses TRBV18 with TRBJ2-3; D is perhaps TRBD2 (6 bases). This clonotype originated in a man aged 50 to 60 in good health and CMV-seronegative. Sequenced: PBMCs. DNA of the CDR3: TGTGCCAGCTCAGATAGCGGAGTTCGCACAGATACGCAGTATTTT. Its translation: CASSDSGVRTDTQYF.